This T cell receptor beta chain was captured by sequencing in a study of regulatory T cells in long-lasting Graves disease. Study-wide findings and caveats: Persistent disease exhibited a predilection for TRBV28, TRBJ1-2 and TRBJ2-5.

This sample's time point: newly diagnosed GD, antithyroid drugs for less than 3 months. Scientists built the TCR library using RNA that was extracted from PBMCs. Patients of an endocrinology department in Xi'an, China, were included. The length of the CDR3 is 15 residues. V was cut by 0 bases and J by 2 bases, with 9 bases left in between. Germline values: CDR1 LGHDT, CDR2 YNNKEL (reference sequence). Sequencing libraries for TCR beta were prepared with iRepertoire HTBI primers and Arm-PCR of CDR3 regions. TCRdb re-derived calls from the multiplex PCR reads in MiXCR, one entry per CDR3 protein. The sample lists 500,000 to 700,000 distinct CDR3 sequences, around 15% occurring once. On this clonotype itself: What it recognizes is unknown.

This same sample was also part of a study on T cells in Graves' hyperthyroidism and ophthalmopathy.

This receptor was identified in a woman in her twenties or thirties with Graves disease. Sequenced material: peripheral blood mononuclear cells (PBMCs), taken at new diagnosis, from a patient treated with antithyroid drugs. This rearrangement joins TRBV3-1 to TRBJ2-3; D gene ambiguous. CDR3: CASSQDPSYTDTQYF. CDR3 sequence (DNA): TGTGCCAGCAGCCAAGATCCTTCCTACACAGATACGCAGTATTTT.